A single sample gave rise to the 13 T cell receptor beta chains below, sequenced in a study of T cell responses to AZD1222 COVID-19 vaccine. Assay used: immunoSEQ multiplex PCR; TCRdb lists only in-frame clones, some missing. The sample yields some 31,000 clones, 70% to 80% seen once. The sample consisted of peripheral blood, taken 28 days after the second AZD1222 dose. Source of these receptors: an adult who received the AZD1222 COVID-19 vaccine.

This chain connects TRBV6-2 or TRBV6-3 to TRBJ2-7, with TRBD2 matching 7 bases. Germline lookup yields CDR1 MNHEY and CDR2 SVGEGT. The CDR3 length is 15 residues. With V trimmed by 5 bases and J by 5 bases, 12 bases remained unmatched. The DNA for the CDR3 is TGTGCCAGCAGTCAAGCTAGGTGGGAGGGTCACGAGCAGTACGTC. It codes for CASSQARWEGHEQYV.

The V gene is TRBV3-1 (or the pseudogene TRBV3-2), the J gene TRBJ1-2, with D unresolved. The V gene lost 4 bases and the J gene lost 0 bases, with 9 bases spanning the gap. Per the germline V gene, CDR1 is LGHDT and CDR2 is YNNKEL (reference sequence). The CDR3 is made up of 14 amino acids. DNA of the CDR3: TGTGCCAGCAGCCCAGGTACCTCTAACTATGGCTACACCTTC. Amino acid sequence: CASSPGTSNYGYTF.

As to this clone: The same CDR3 is also encoded by other DNA sequences in this sample. The chain joins TRBV10-1 to TRBJ2-5, with D possibly matching TRBD2 (6 bases). CDR1 is WNHNN and CDR2 is SYGVQD in the germline V gene (reference sequence). V lost 0 bases, J lost 2 bases, and 7 bases lay in between. This CDR3 spans 14 amino acids. As DNA, the CDR3 is TGCGCCAGCAGTGAGTCGGGAGGTCAAGAGACCCAGTACTTC. This codes for CASSESGGQETQYF.

V is TRBV24-1 and J is TRBJ2-1; D possibly corresponds to TRBD2 (6 bases). Trimming cost V 5 bases and J 7 bases, with 8 bases left between them. The CDR3 loop spans 12 amino acids. CDR1 KGHDR and CDR2 SFDVKD come from the germline V gene. The CDR3 DNA reads as TGTGCCACCAGTGGGGCGGGGAATGAGCAGTTCTTC. It translates to CATSGAGNEQFF.

This chain uses TRBV27 with TRBJ2-4; perhaps TRBD1 as D (6 bases). This CDR3 comprises 15 residues. V lost 6 bases and J lost 3, with 15 bases in between. Germline V gives CDR1 MNHEY, CDR2 SMNVEV (reference sequence). This chain's CDR3 is CASRDLGADKNIQYF. The CDR3 nucleotides read TGTGCCAGCAGGGACCTGGGGGCGGACAAAAACATTCAGTACTTC.

V gene TRBV18 combines with J gene TRBJ2-2, with 9 bases matching TRBD1. CDR3 length: 16 amino acids. Germline loops: CDR1 KGHSH, CDR2 LQKENI. Trimming took 2 bases from V and 4 from J; bases not matched to a gene: 5. CDR3 in DNA: TGTGCCAGCTCACCAAACACAGGGGGCACCACCGGGGAGCTGTTTTTT. It codes for CASSPNTGGTTGELFF.

In nucleotides, the CDR3 is TGTGCCAGCAGCTTATCCGGCGGGCAAGAGACCCAGTACTTC. Residues: CASSLSGGQETQYF. The chain has TRBV7-3 and TRBJ2-5; D perhaps matches TRBD2 (5 bases). Deletions cut 2 bases from V and 2 bases from J, with 9 bases between. From germline, CDR1 is SGHTA and CDR2 FQGTGA. The length of the CDR3 is 14 residues.

CDR3 residues: CASSEGSGGFYEQYF. In nucleotides, the CDR3 is TGTGCCAGCAGTGAAGGTAGCGGGGGGTTCTACGAGCAGTACTTC. The genes are TRBV6-1 and TRBJ2-7; 10 bases are a match to TRBD2. Germline lookup yields CDR1 MNHNS and CDR2 SASEGT. The V segment lost 1 base and the J segment 3 bases; nucleotides outside the gene matches: 3. The CDR3 totals 15 residues.

The CDR3 region has the DNA TGTGCCAGCAGTGAAAGAGGGGGCTACGAGCAGTACGTC. Translated: CASSERGGYEQYV. V usage is TRBV6-1 and J usage is TRBJ2-7, with a possible D match to TRBD1 (6 bases). This CDR3 is 13 amino acids long. Trimming stripped 2 bases from V and 3 bases from J, with 8 bases between. CDR1 is MNHNS and CDR2 is SASEGT in the germline V gene.

This clone was seen once. The chain employs TRBV29-1 and TRBJ2-3, with a weak D call TRBD1 (6 bases). Germline V gene sequence: CDR1 SQVTM, CDR2 ANQGSEA. Trimming left V 6 bases short and J 8 bases short, with 21 bases between. This CDR3 region has 14 residues. CDR3 in amino acids: CSVAGTPKRGTQYF. The DNA for the CDR3 is TGCAGCGTAGCCGGGACACCAAAGAGGGGTACGCAGTATTTT.

This chain connects TRBV7-9 to TRBJ2-5; 7 nucleotides line up with TRBD1. The length of the CDR3 is 14 residues. CDR1 is SEHNR and CDR2 is FQNEAQ in the germline V gene (reference sequence). J gave up 7 bases and V 5 bases, and 10 bases lay outside the gene matches. For the CDR3, the DNA is TGTGCCAGCAGCACCTGGACAGGCCCGTGGACCCAGTACTTC. This encodes CASSTWTGPWTQYF.

This clone turned up a few times. The V and J genes are TRBV6-6 and TRBJ1-5; D remains ambiguous. V was clipped by 8 bases and J by 5 bases, with 10 bases between them. This CDR3 region has 12 residues. Germline lookup yields CDR1 MNHNY and CDR2 SVGAGI (reference sequence). CDR3 sequence: CASHRGDQPQHF. The CDR3 nucleotides are TGTGCCAGCCATAGAGGTGATCAGCCCCAGCATTTT.

The rearrangement joins TRBV27 to TRBJ2-3; 10 nucleotides match TRBD2. J lost 9 bases, V lost 5 bases, and 20 bases had no gene match. The CDR3 has 18 residues. Per germline, CDR1 MNHEY and CDR2 SMNVEV (reference sequence). The CDR3 protein is CASSGRIRASGGEGTQYF. For the CDR3, the DNA is TGTGCCAGCAGTGGCCGAATCCGGGCTAGCGGGGGAGAGGGGACGCAGTATTTT.